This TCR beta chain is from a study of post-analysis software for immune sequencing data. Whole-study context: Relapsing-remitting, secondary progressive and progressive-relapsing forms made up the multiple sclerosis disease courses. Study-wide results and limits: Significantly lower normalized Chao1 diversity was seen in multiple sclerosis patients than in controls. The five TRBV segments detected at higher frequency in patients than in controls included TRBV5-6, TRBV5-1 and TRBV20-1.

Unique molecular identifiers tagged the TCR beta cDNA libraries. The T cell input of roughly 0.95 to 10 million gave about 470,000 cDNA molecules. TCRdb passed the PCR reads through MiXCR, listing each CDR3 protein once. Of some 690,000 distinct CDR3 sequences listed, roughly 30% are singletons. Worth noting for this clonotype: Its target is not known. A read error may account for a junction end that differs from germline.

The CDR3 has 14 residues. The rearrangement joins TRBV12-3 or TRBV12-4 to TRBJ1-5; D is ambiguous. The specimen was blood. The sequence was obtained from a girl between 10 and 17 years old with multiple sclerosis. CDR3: CASSWVGANRPQHF. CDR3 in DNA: TGTGCCAGCAGTTGGGTGGGAGCCAATCGGCCCCAGCATTTT.